The 28 T cell receptor beta chains reported below all come from one sample, sequenced in a study of T cell responses to AZD1222 COVID-19 vaccine. Assay used: immunoSEQ multiplex PCR; TCRdb lists only in-frame clones, some missing. This table has about 94,000 clones, approximately 90% appearing once. The sample consisted of peripheral blood, taken on day 0 of AZD1222 vaccination. The receptors were sampled from an adult in good health.

The chain combines TRBV6-2 or TRBV6-3 with TRBJ2-7; D call uncertain. The ends were cut back, 5 bases at V and 8 bases at J, with 19 bases in the middle. CDR3 length: 14 residues. Looked up from germline, CDR1 is MNHEY and CDR2 is SVGEGT. The DNA for the CDR3 is TGTGCCAGCAGTCACCCCCCTCCCGGTCTCAAGCAGTACTTC. Its protein product is CASSHPPPGLKQYF.

CDR3 region: CASRMGQLNTEAFF. The DNA for the CDR3 is TGTGCCAGCAGGATGGGGCAGCTGAACACTGAAGCTTTCTTT. V usage is TRBV2 and J usage is TRBJ1-1; possibly TRBD1 for D (5 bases). There are 14 residues in the CDR3. Germline V gene lookup returns CDR1 SNHLY and CDR2 FYNNEI. V gave up 6 bases and J gave up 0 bases, with 11 bases separating them. Full variable domain (missing parts from reference TRBV2 and TRBJ1-1): EPEVTQTPSHQVTQMGQEVILRCVPISNHLYFYWYRQILGQKVEFLVSFYNNEISEKSEIFDDQFSVERPDGSNFTLKIRSTKLEDSAMYFCASRMGQLNTEAFFGQGTRLTVV.

The chain recombines TRBV5-4 with TRBJ2-1, with D unresolved. Germline CDR1 and CDR2: SGHNT and YYREEE (reference sequence). V was pared by 0 bases and J by 6 bases, with 16 bases between. This CDR3 is 16 amino acids long. CDR3 DNA sequence: TGTGCCAGCAGCTTGGACCCCACCCCGTACGCCAATGAGCAGTTCTTC. Encoded protein: CASSLDPTPYANEQFF.

V is TRBV6-5 and J is TRBJ1-5; D is uncertain. There are 15 residues in the CDR3. V was pared by 5 bases and J by 0 bases, with 11 bases between. Per the germline V gene, CDR1 is MNHEY and CDR2 is SVGAGI. The CDR3 sequence: CASSPLGNSNQPQHF. CDR3 nucleotide sequence: TGTGCCAGCAGTCCCCTCGGAAATAGCAATCAGCCCCAGCATTTT.

The rearrangement links TRBV27 to TRBJ2-7; D may be TRBD1 (5 bases). The ends were cut back, 4 bases at V and 4 bases at J, with 14 bases in the middle. CDR3 length: 14 residues. Germline V gives CDR1 MNHEY, CDR2 SMNVEV (reference sequence). The CDR3 loop reads CASSSSRGPYEQYF. DNA of the CDR3: TGTGCCAGCAGTTCTTCTAGGGGCCCGTACGAGCAGTACTTC.

The chain joins TRBV6-1 to TRBJ2-7, with TRBD2 identical over 8 bases. This CDR3 has 14 amino acids. CDR1 MNHNS and CDR2 SASEGT come from the germline V gene. V was pared by 0 bases and J by 6 bases, with 4 bases of the junction left unmatched. For the CDR3, the DNA is TGTGCCAGCAGTGAAGCCGGGGGGGCCTCCGAGCAGTACTTC. Translation gives CASSEAGGASEQYF.

The genes are TRBV7-8 and TRBJ1-5; D is unresolved. The CDR3 totals 14 residues. Germline lookup yields CDR1 SGHVS and CDR2 FQNEAQ. The V end lost 1 base, the J end lost 0 bases, and 4 bases lay between the germline ends. CDR3 loop: CASSLVYSNQPQHF. The CDR3, as DNA: TGTGCCAGCAGCTTAGTCTATAGCAATCAGCCCCAGCATTTT.

The rearrangement uses TRBV19 and TRBJ1-2; 8 nucleotides align to TRBD1. V dropped 3 bases and J dropped 5; count of bases not matched to a gene: 8. This CDR3 comprises 15 residues. CDR1 and CDR2 from the germline V gene are LNHDA and SQIVND (reference sequence). CDR3 loop: CASSILRTGKYGYTF. CDR3 in DNA: TGTGCCAGTAGTATTTTAAGGACAGGGAAGTATGGCTACACCTTC. Together with reference TRBV19 and TRBJ1-2, the CDR3 gives the full variable domain: DGGITQSPKYLFRKEGQNVTLSCEQNLNHDAMYWYRQDPGQGLRLIYYSQIVNDFQKGDIAEGYSVSREKKESFPLTVTSAQKNPTAFYLCASSILRTGKYGYTFGSGTRLTVV.

This clone was seen only once. The chain couples TRBV5-4 to TRBJ1-2; D is unresolved. V lost 1 base and J lost 1, with 17 bases in between. This CDR3 comprises 17 residues. Germline lookup yields CDR1 SGHNT and CDR2 YYREEE (reference sequence). The CDR3 DNA sequence: TGTGCCAGCAGCTTGTGGGTCTCGCGGGCCAATAACTATGGCTACACCTTC. It translates to CASSLWVSRANNYGYTF.

J is TRBJ1-6 and V is TRBV5-4; D unresolved. Trimming left V 1 base short and J 11 bases short, with 16 bases between. The CDR3 has 15 amino acids. Germline loops: CDR1 SGHNT, CDR2 YYREEE (reference sequence). The CDR3, as DNA: TGTGCCAGCAGCTTGAATGTGGGCGTTGAGACACCCCTCCACTTT. Translation: CASSLNVGVETPLHF.

The chain recombines TRBV30 with TRBJ1-5, with 7 positions matching TRBD1. Per the germline V gene, CDR1 is GTSNPN and CDR2 is SVGIG (reference sequence). The V gene end was trimmed by 0 bases and the J gene end by 7 bases; junction bases not matched to a gene: 9. CDR3 length equals 15 residues. Written as DNA, the CDR3 is TGTGCCTGGAGTGTACGGACAGGTCTTCAGCAGCCCCAGCATTTT. Translated: CAWSVRTGLQQPQHF.

The rearrangement uses TRBV6-5 and TRBJ2-3; no firm D call. The V and J ends lost 6 bases and 3 bases respectively, with 10 bases between them. In germline, CDR1 is MNHEY, CDR2 SVGAGI. This CDR3 region has 13 residues. The CDR3 sequence is CASRSEVTDTQYF. CDR3 in DNA: TGTGCCAGCAGGTCAGAGGTAACAGATACGCAGTATTTT.

CDR3 coding DNA: TGTGCCTGGAGTGGAGTGACCCAGTACTTC. Translation: CAWSGVTQYF. The chain employs TRBV30 and TRBJ2-5; D is unresolved. This CDR3 spans 10 amino acids. The germline CDR1 and CDR2 sequences are GTSNPN and SVGIG (reference sequence). V gave up 1 base and J gave up 7 bases, with 4 bases separating them.

V usage is TRBV5-1 and J usage is TRBJ2-1, with D perhaps TRBD1 or TRBD2 (5 bases each). V was trimmed by 3 bases and J by 0 bases, leaving 10 bases between them. Germline assignment: CDR1 SGHRS and CDR2 YFSETQ. The CDR3 runs 15 residues. The CDR3 bases are TGCGCCAGCAGCTCGGGACCGAGCTCCTACAATGAGCAGTTCTTC. Encoded protein: CASSSGPSSYNEQFF.

The chain links TRBV6-5 to TRBJ2-7; 9 bases align to TRBD1. J lost 4 bases, V lost 6 bases, and 1 base had no gene match. This CDR3 comprises 12 residues. Per the germline V gene, CDR1 is MNHEY and CDR2 is SVGAGI. Written as DNA, the CDR3 is TGTGCCAGCAGGGGACAGGGATACGAGCAGTACTTC. It encodes CASRGQGYEQYF.

In this sample, this clone turned up a few times. The chain carries TRBV2 and TRBJ1-5; TRBD1 agrees at 8 bases. Trimming cost V 2 bases and J 2 bases; bases outside gene matches: 20. The CDR3 covers 21 residues. Germline assignment: CDR1 SNHLY and CDR2 FYNNEI. The CDR3 DNA follows: TGTGCCAGCAGTGAACGTGGGAAAGGTACCCCAGGGGGCAGGGGCAATCAGCCCCAGCATTTT. This codes for CASSERGKGTPGGRGNQPQHF. The entire variable domain, with the rest obtained from reference TRBV2 and TRBJ1-5, is as follows: EPEVTQTPSHQVTQMGQEVILRCVPISNHLYFYWYRQILGQKVEFLVSFYNNEISEKSEIFDDQFSVERPDGSNFTLKIRSTKLEDSAMYFCASSERGKGTPGGRGNQPQHFGDGTRLSIL.

The rearrangement links TRBV18 to TRBJ2-7, with 7 bases that match TRBD2. Germline CDR1 KGHSH, CDR2 LQKENI. CDR3 size: 15 residues. V lost 4 bases, J lost 2 bases, and 8 bases stayed unmatched. The CDR3 nucleotides are TGTGCCAGCTCACGGACGGGGGGACTCACCTACGAGCAGTACTTC. Its translation: CASSRTGGLTYEQYF.

This chain uses TRBV11-2 with TRBJ1-3; D is unclear. The germline gives CDR1 SGHAT, CDR2 FQNNGV. Trimming shortened V by 5 bases and J by 5 bases, and 16 bases separated the two germline ends. The CDR3 has 15 amino acids. CDR3 in amino acids: CASSPLTGRRNTIYF. CDR3 DNA sequence: TGTGCCAGCAGCCCACTTACGGGAAGAAGAAACACCATATATTTT.

CDR3 residues: CASSIGERDYNEQFF. The CDR3 bases are TGTGCCAGTAGTATCGGCGAGCGGGACTACAATGAGCAGTTCTTC. This rearrangement joins TRBV19 to TRBJ2-1, with 7 bases matching TRBD2. The CDR3 length is 15 residues. V gave up 3 bases and J gave up 3 bases; unmatched junction bases: 5. The V gene's germline CDR1 is LNHDA and CDR2 SQIVND (reference sequence).

This clone was observed a few times. The CDR3 reads CASSQDLPPDSYYGYTF. The CDR3, as DNA: TGTGCCAGCAGCCAAGATTTGCCCCCGGACTCCTACTATGGCTACACCTTC. The chain joins TRBV4-2 to TRBJ1-2; D remains unclear. The V and J ends lost 0 bases and 3 bases respectively, with 17 bases between them. CDR1 and CDR2 (germline): LGHNA, YNFKEQ. This CDR3 contains 17 residues.

The gene calls are TRBV7-3 and TRBJ1-1; D is unresolved. Trimming stripped 1 base from V and 4 bases from J, with 10 bases between. CDR1 is SGHTA and CDR2 is FQGTGA in the germline V gene. There are 14 residues in the CDR3. CDR3 loop: CASSLRGGSTEAFF. CDR3 coding DNA: TGTGCCAGCAGCTTAAGGGGTGGGAGCACTGAAGCTTTCTTT.

This clone was found once. V and J are TRBV18 and TRBJ1-2; 9 positions match TRBD1. The CDR3 has 15 amino acids. Trimming removed 3 bases from V and 6 bases from J; junction bases left unmatched: 8. Germline V gene sequence: CDR1 KGHSH, CDR2 LQKENI. The CDR3 protein is CASSPSGQGLNGYTF. DNA for the CDR3: TGTGCCAGCTCACCGAGCGGACAGGGGTTGAATGGCTACACCTTC.

The chain has TRBV5-8 and TRBJ1-2; D ambiguous. The V end lost 0 bases, the J end lost 4 bases, and 7 bases lay between the germline ends. The CDR3 sequence is 13 residues long. CDR1 SGHTS and CDR2 YDEGEE come from the germline V gene. For the CDR3, the DNA is TGTGCCAGCAGCTTGGGGCTGGTCTATGGCTACACCTTC. Amino acids: CASSLGLVYGYTF. Full variable domain (missing parts from reference TRBV5-8 and TRBJ1-2): EAGVTQSPTHLIKTRGQQATLRCSPISGHTSVYWYQQALGLGLQFLLWYDEGEERNRGNFPPRFSGRQFPNYSSELNVNALELEDSALYLCASSLGLVYGYTFGSGTRLTVV.

This clone was seen only a few times. The rearrangement joins TRBV4-3 to TRBJ1-2; 7 bases are a match to TRBD1. The germline V gene encodes CDR1 LGHNA and CDR2 YSLEER. The CDR3 loop spans 15 amino acids. Trimming removed 0 bases from V and 3 bases from J; junction bases left unmatched: 4. Here the CDR3 DNA reads TGCGCCAGCAGCCAAGAAGAAGGGACAGACTATGGCTACACCTTC. This translates into CASSQEEGTDYGYTF.

This chain uses TRBV7-8 with TRBJ1-3; D remains unclear. CDR3 length: 13 residues. Trimming stripped 10 bases from V and 0 bases from J, with 10 bases between. Per germline, CDR1 SGHVS and CDR2 FQNEAQ. CDR3 DNA: TGTGCCATGACCCGGAACTCTGGAAACACCATATATTTT. Translated, it gives CAMTRNSGNTIYF.

V and J are TRBV6-5 and TRBJ2-3; D may be TRBD1 or TRBD2 (6 bases each). CDR1 and CDR2 from the germline V gene are MNHEY and SVGAGI. This CDR3 is built from 13 residues. Trimming stripped 2 bases from V and 8 bases from J, with 11 bases between. Here the CDR3 reads CASSYLQGGTQYF. The CDR3 bases are TGTGCCAGCAGTTACCTACAGGGAGGTACGCAGTATTTT.

The chain couples TRBV14 to TRBJ2-2; D may be TRBD2 (5 bases). The CDR3 runs to 15 residues. Germline lookup yields CDR1 SGHDN and CDR2 FVKESK. The V end lost 0 bases, the J end lost 0 bases, and 5 bases lay between the germline ends. CDR3 region: CASSQERANTGELFF. DNA for the CDR3: TGTGCCAGCAGCCAAGAGAGGGCGAACACCGGGGAGCTGTTTTTT.

V is TRBV28 and J is TRBJ2-7; 7 nucleotides line up with TRBD1. V dropped 8 bases and J dropped 0; count of bases not matched to a gene: 10. Per the germline V gene, CDR1 is MDHEN and CDR2 is SYDVKM. CDR3 size: 15 residues. DNA of the CDR3: TGTGCCAGCGGGCAAGGGGGCGTTGGCTCCTACGAGCAGTACTTC. This sequence encodes CASGQGGVGSYEQYF.